The clone carrying this T cell receptor (beta chain) was recorded many times. Germline CDR1 is MNHNS and CDR2 is SASEGT. The V end lost 4 bases, the J end lost 4 bases, and 8 bases lay between the germline ends. This CDR3 has 12 amino acids. TCRdb fed the RT-PCR reads into MiXCR, producing one record per CDR3 protein. The table has around 700,000 distinct CDR3 sequences, 13% to 15% seen once. The chain combines TRBV6-1 with TRBJ2-7, with D unresolved. The specimen sequenced was memory CD4+ T cells from blood. The origin of this receptor is a female donor in good health, serving as a healthy control. The CDR3 region has the DNA TGTGCCAGCAGTGCCGGCCAATACGAGCAGTACTTC. Amino acid sequence: CASSAGQYEQYF.